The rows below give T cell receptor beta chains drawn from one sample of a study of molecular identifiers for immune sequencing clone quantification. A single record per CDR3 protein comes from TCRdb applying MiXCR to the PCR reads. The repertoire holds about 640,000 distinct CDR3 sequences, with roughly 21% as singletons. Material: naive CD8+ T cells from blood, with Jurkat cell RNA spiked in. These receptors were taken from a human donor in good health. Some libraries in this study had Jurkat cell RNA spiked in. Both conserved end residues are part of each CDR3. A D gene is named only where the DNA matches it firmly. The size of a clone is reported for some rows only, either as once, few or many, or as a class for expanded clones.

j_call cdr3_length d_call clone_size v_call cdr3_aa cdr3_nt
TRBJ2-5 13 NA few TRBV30 CAWSPGFRETQYF TGTGCCTGGAGTCCTGGGTTCCGGGAGACCCAGTACTTC
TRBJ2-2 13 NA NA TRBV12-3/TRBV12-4 CASPREPTGELFF TGTGCCAGCCCCAGGGAGCCCACCGGGGAGCTGTTTTTT
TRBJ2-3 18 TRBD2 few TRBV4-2 CASSQGTLADISTDTQYF TGTGCCAGCAGCCAAGGAACCCTAGCGGATATTAGCACAGATACGCAGTATTTT
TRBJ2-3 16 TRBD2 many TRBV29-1 CSVELASGGSTDTQYF TGCAGCGTTGAACTGGCTAGCGGGGGAAGCACAGATACGCAGTATTTT
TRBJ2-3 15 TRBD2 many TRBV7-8 CASSAGTRRTDTQYF TGTGCCAGCAGCGCCGGGACTAGACGCACAGATACGCAGTATTTT
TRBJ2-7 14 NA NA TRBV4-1 CASSPSTGDYEQYF TGTGCCAGCAGCCCGTCGACAGGAGACTACGAGCAGTACTTC
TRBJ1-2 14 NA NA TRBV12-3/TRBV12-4 CASSLDTHNYGCTF TGTGCCAGCAGTTTAGATACACATAACTATGGCTGCACCTTC
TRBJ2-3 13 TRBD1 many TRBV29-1 CSSEGALSDTQYF TGCAGCTCCGAGGGGGCCTTATCCGATACGCAGTATTTT
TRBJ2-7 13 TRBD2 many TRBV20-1 CSVSGGPGYEQYF TGCAGTGTTTCGGGAGGGCCTGGTTACGAGCAGTACTTC
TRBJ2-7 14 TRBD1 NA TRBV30 CAWSGQGIPYEQYF TGTGCCTGGAGTGGACAGGGGATACCCTACGAGCAGTACTTC
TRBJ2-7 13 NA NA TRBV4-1 CASSQDGRYEQYF TGCGCCAGCAGCCAAGATGGTCGGTACGAGCAGTACTTC
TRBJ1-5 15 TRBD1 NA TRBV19 CASTQGGSGNQPQHF TGTGCCAGTACCCAGGGGGGAAGCGGGAATCAGCCCCAGCATTTT
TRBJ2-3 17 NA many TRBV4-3 CASSQDRSPGLADTQYF TGCGCCAGCAGCCAAGATCGTAGCCCGGGCTTGGCAGATACGCAGTATTTT
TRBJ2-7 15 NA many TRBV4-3 CASSQDFEGPYEQYF TGCGCCAGCAGCCAAGATTTTGAAGGCCCCTACGAGCAGTACTTC
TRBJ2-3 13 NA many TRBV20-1 CSAREGSTDTQYF TGCAGTGCTAGGGAGGGTAGCACAGATACGCAGTATTTT
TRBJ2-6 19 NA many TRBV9 CASTSARSQAVSGANVLTF TGTGCCAGCACCTCGGCCCGTTCACAGGCAGTTTCTGGGGCCAACGTCCTGACTTTC
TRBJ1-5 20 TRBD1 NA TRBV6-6 CASSWTWEGAFELGNQPQHF TGTGCCAGCAGTTGGACTTGGGAGGGGGCTTTTGAGTTAGGCAATCAGCCCCAGCATTTT
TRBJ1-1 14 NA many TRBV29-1 CSVDPQGMNTEAFF TGCAGCGTTGACCCCCAGGGAATGAACACTGAAGCTTTCTTT
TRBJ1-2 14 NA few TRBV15 CATSRRSRVEGYTF TGTGCCACCAGCAGAAGGTCCAGGGTAGAGGGCTACACCTTC
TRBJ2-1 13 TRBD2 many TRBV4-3 CASSLGLAAEQFF TGCGCCAGCAGCCTGGGACTAGCGGCTGAGCAGTTCTTC
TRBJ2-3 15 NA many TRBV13 CASSFRDSYTDTQYF TGTGCCAGCAGCTTCCGGGACTCATATACAGATACGCAGTATTTT
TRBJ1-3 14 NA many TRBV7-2 CASSPDGPGNTIYF TGTGCCAGCAGCCCCGATGGCCCTGGAAACACCATATATTTT
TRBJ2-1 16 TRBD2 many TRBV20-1 CSARDNSGLAVNEQFF TGCAGTGCTAGAGATAATTCGGGACTAGCGGTCAATGAGCAGTTCTTC
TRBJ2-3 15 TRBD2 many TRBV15 CATSAVAGYTDTQYF TGTGCCACCAGCGCAGTAGCGGGATACACAGATACGCAGTATTTT
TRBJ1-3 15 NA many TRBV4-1 CASSEHLHSGNTIYF TGCGCCAGCAGCGAACACCTCCACTCTGGAAACACCATATATTTT
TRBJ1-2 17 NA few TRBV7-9 CASSLAGRTRPFYGYTF TGTGCCAGCAGCTTAGCCGGACGGACACGACCCTTCTATGGCTACACCTTC
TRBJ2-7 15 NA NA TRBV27 CASVLQPGPNLEQYF TGTGCCAGCGTCCTACAACCGGGCCCCAATTTGGAGCAGTACTTC
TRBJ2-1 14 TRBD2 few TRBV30 CAWSWLAGVGEQFF TGTGCCTGGAGTTGGCTAGCGGGAGTTGGTGAGCAGTTCTTC
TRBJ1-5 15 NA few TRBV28 CASSLRDFSNQPQHF TGTGCCAGCAGTTTACGGGACTTTAGCAATCAGCCCCAGCATTTT
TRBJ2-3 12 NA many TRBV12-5 CASGLGADTQYF TGTGCTAGTGGTTTGGGGGCAGATACGCAGTATTTT
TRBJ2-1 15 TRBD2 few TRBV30 CAWSVRVGGAHEQFF TGTGCCTGGAGTGTACGGGTCGGGGGGGCCCATGAGCAGTTCTTC
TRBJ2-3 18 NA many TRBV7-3 CASSLPPEGGHAVDTQYF TGTGCCAGCAGCCTTCCTCCTGAAGGGGGACATGCTGTAGATACGCAGTATTTT
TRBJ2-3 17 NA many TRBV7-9 CASSQGLRQDIRDTQYF TGTGCCAGCAGTCAAGGGCTCCGACAGGACATCAGGGATACGCAGTATTTT
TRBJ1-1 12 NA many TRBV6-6 CATASGSTEAFF TGTGCCACCGCTTCGGGGAGCACTGAAGCTTTCTTT
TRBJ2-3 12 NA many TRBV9 CASSVAGDTQYF TGTGCCAGCAGCGTAGCTGGAGATACGCAGTATTTT
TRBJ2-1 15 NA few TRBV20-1 CSARDMAGTYNEQFF TGCAGTGCTAGAGATATGGCGGGCACCTACAATGAGCAGTTCTTC
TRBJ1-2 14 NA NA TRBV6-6 CASSYSEGDQGYTF TGTGCCAGCAGTTACTCTGAGGGGGATCAGGGCTACACCTTC
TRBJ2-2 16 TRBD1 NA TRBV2 CASTPSRTGGVGELFF TGTGCCAGCACCCCAAGTCGGACAGGGGGGGTCGGGGAGCTGTTTTTT
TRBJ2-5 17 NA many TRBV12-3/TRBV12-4 CASSSRSDSSYQETQYF TGTGCCAGCAGTTCTCGATCGGACTCTAGCTACCAAGAGACCCAGTACTTC
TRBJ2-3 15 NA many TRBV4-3 CASSPQRVSTDTQYF TGTGCCAGCAGTCCCCAGCGAGTTAGCACAGATACGCAGTATTTT
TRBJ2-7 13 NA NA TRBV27 CASSFQVGVEQYF TGTGCCAGCAGCTTCCAGGTCGGGGTTGAGCAGTACTTC
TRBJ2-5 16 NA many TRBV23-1 CASSPTLGPPNETQYF TGCGCCAGCAGTCCCACTCTGGGTCCTCCTAATGAGACCCAGTACTTC
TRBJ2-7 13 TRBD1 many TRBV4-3 CASSQQTGDEQYF TGCGCCAGCAGCCAACAGACAGGGGACGAGCAGTACTTC
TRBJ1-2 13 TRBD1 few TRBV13 CASSVTGGDGYTF TGTGCCAGCAGCGTTACAGGGGGGGATGGCTACACCTTC
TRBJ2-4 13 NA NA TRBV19 CASSISGLDIQYF TGTGCCAGTAGTATTTCGGGATTAGACATTCAGTACTTC
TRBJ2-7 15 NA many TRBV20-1 CSARDLRTASYEQYF TGCAGTGCTAGAGATCTACGGACAGCCTCCTACGAGCAGTACTTC